This T cell receptor beta chain was sequenced during a study of OX40 agonist ivuxolimab in advanced cancers. The study's findings and limits: Among patients with partial responses at 0.1-3.0 mg/kg, clonal expansion was among the lowest.

Libraries were prepared by immunoSEQ multiplex PCR; TCRdb keeps only in-frame clonotypes and omits some of them. The profile shows some 46,000 clones, 70% to 90% of them singletons. About this clone itself: Its target is unknown.

Germline CDR1 SGHAT, CDR2 FQDESV (reference sequence). V shed 5 bases and J shed 5 bases, with 18 bases lying between them. There are 15 residues in the CDR3. The chain is built from TRBV11-1 and TRBJ1-1; tentative D call: TRBD1 (5 bases). The sequence was collected from an adult with an advanced solid tumor such as melanoma, head and neck, liver or kidney cancer. Sequenced here: CD4+ or CD8+ T cells sorted from blood, sampled in a trial of the OX40 agonist ivuxolimab. The chain's CDR3 is CASSPLGRVGTEAFF. CDR3 nucleotides: TGTGCCAGCAGCCCCCTGGGCAGGGTTGGAACTGAAGCTTTCTTT.